Sequencing of this TCR beta chain was carried out in a study of T cell repertoires in cytomegalovirus infection. At the level of the study: CMV infection together with matching HLA type was indicated by public TCR beta signatures.

TCRdb re-called the reads with MiXCR, one entry per CDR3 protein. This table has about 400,000 distinct CDR3 sequences, about a third appearing once. Study-wide results and limits: Ex vivo responses were dominated by HLA-C-restricted CMV-specific TCR beta clonotypes.

V lost 0 bases, J lost 4 bases, and 16 bases lay in between. Germline values: CDR1 MNHEY, CDR2 SVGAGI. The CDR3 is 18 residues long. Remarks on this clonotype: The antigen remains unidentified.

Sequencing was performed on cultured PBMCs, taken from culture after CMV antigen stimulation. This receptor was identified in a human donor in good health (CMV status not recorded). Some clones in this sample may be carry-over from other donors' samples. The chain couples TRBV6-5 to TRBJ2-6; D gene uncertain. The CDR3 DNA is TGTGCCAGCAGTTACTCGGGCCCCCGGGCGGCCGGGGCCAACGTCCTGACTTTC. This encodes CASSYSGPRAAGANVLTF.